These 11 T cell receptor beta chains were sequenced from one sample in a study of cytomegalovirus exposure and HLA in healthy donors. Primers included in the PCR were 60 Vbeta and 13 Jbeta primers. The assay was immunoSEQ multiplex PCR, and TCRdb's table has in-frame clones only and misses some. The repertoire consists of approximately 240,000 clones, with around 88% occurring once and the leading ten covering 1%. Sequencing was carried out using PBMCs. The receptors originated from a woman aged 18-29 years in good health and CMV-seronegative.

J is TRBJ2-5 and V is TRBV28; the match to TRBD2 covers 14 bases. Gene TRBJ2-7 matches the end of the DNA better, so the J call may be wrong. CDR1 is MDHEN, CDR2 SYDVKM, per germline. The CDR3 length is 17 residues. CDR3 loop: CASSLLLTSGRESEQYF. As DNA, the CDR3 is TGTGCCAGCAGTTTACTCTTGACTAGCGGGAGGGAGAGCGAGCAGTACTTC.

The rearrangement joins TRBV6-1 to TRBJ2-1; TRBD2 aligns across 8 bases. The V segment lost 4 bases and the J segment 2 bases; nucleotides outside the gene matches: 7. Germline V CDR1 and CDR2: MNHNS, SASEGT. CDR3 length: 16 amino acids. The CDR3 is CASSGPTSAAYNEQFF. CDR3 DNA: TGTGCCAGCAGTGGCCCGACTAGCGCGGCCTACAATGAGCAGTTCTTC.

The chain's CDR3 is CASSLRERSYEQYF. CDR3 in DNA: TGTGCCAGCAGTTTGAGGGAAAGGTCCTACGAGCAGTACTTC. This chain joins TRBV2 and TRBJ2-7; perhaps TRBD2 as D (5 bases). This CDR3 is built from 14 residues. V lost 5 bases, J lost 1 base, and 12 bases lay in between. CDR1 and CDR2 from the germline V gene are SNHLY and FYNNEI.

The V gene is TRBV7-9, the J gene TRBJ1-5, with D unclear. Germline assignment: CDR1 SEHNR and CDR2 FQNEAQ (reference sequence). The ends were cut back, 3 bases at V and 7 bases at J, with 10 bases in the middle. The CDR3 has 13 amino acids. The CDR3 region is CASSFGGSQPQHF. CDR3 bases: TGTGCCAGCAGCTTCGGAGGGAGCCAGCCCCAGCATTTT.

V usage is TRBV7-2 and J usage is TRBJ2-3, with 9 nucleotides matching TRBD2. V lost 1 base to trimming and J lost 1 base; unmatched junction nucleotides: 3. The CDR3 loop spans 16 amino acids. Germline lookup yields CDR1 SGHTA and CDR2 FQGNSA. CDR3 residues: CASSLDASGGTDTQYF. DNA for the CDR3: TGTGCCAGCAGCTTAGATGCTAGCGGGGGCACAGATACGCAGTATTTT.

The CDR3 region has the DNA TGTGCCAGCTCACCACAGGGCTGGCTAGCGGGAACAGATACGCAGTATTTT. Its translation: CASSPQGWLAGTDTQYF. The chain uses TRBV18 and TRBJ2-3; 9 nucleotides match TRBD2. This CDR3 is built from 17 residues. Germline CDR1 and CDR2: KGHSH and LQKENI. Germline trimming cut 1 base from V and 3 bases from J; bases unmatched to any gene: 8.

Regarding this clone: An end of the junction differs from the germline gene, which may be a read error. The same CDR3 also results from other DNA sequences found in this sample. CDR3 sequence: CASSLVRTGETQYF. The CDR3 DNA reads TGTGCCAGCAGTTTAGTGAGGACAGGGGAGACCCAGTACTTC. This sequence joins TRBV7-6 and TRBJ2-5, with 8 bases fitting TRBD1. Germline assignment: CDR1 SGHVS and CDR2 FNYEAQ. The CDR3 runs 14 residues.

Only a few counts were recorded for this clone. The CDR3 spells CASSLAGYGYTF. The CDR3 region has the DNA TGTGCCAGCAGCTTAGCCGGCTATGGCTACACCTTC. The V and J genes are TRBV7-9 and TRBJ1-2; the D is unclear. Germline CDR1 and CDR2: SEHNR and FQNEAQ (reference sequence). V was clipped by 0 bases and J by 4 bases, with 3 bases between them. The CDR3 has 12 residues. Full variable domain (outside the CDR3, taken from reference TRBV7-9 and TRBJ1-2): DTGVSQNPRHKITKRGQNVTFRCDPISEHNRLYWYRQTLGQGPEFLTYFQNEAQLEKSRLLSDRFSAERPKGSFSTLEIQRTEQGDSAMYLCASSLAGYGYTFGSGTRLTVV.

The chain couples TRBV10-1 to TRBJ2-3; TRBD2 matches at 8 bases. The CDR3 runs to 16 residues. Germline CDR1 is WNHNN and CDR2 is SYGVQD (reference sequence). V was pared by 3 bases and J by 1 base, with 6 bases of the junction left unmatched. CDR3 sequence: CASSEYSGDGTDTQYF. The CDR3 DNA sequence: TGCGCCAGCAGTGAATATAGCGGGGATGGCACAGATACGCAGTATTTT.

This clone was detected a few times. This chain connects TRBV2 to TRBJ2-2; 8 bases are a match to TRBD1. V lost 6 bases to trimming and J lost 6 bases; unmatched junction nucleotides: 6. Germline V gene data show CDR1 as SNHLY and CDR2 as FYNNEI. The CDR3 totals 14 residues. The CDR3 protein is CASSNPQGAGELFF. The CDR3 coding sequence is TGTGCCAGCAGCAACCCACAGGGGGCCGGGGAGCTGTTTTTT.

V and J are TRBV18 and TRBJ2-5; D remains ambiguous. Trimming left V 2 bases short and J 7 bases short, with 11 bases between. Looked up from germline, CDR1 is KGHSH and CDR2 is LQKENI. This CDR3 has 13 amino acids. The CDR3 region is CASSPGEVGTQYF. The CDR3 DNA sequence: TGTGCCAGCTCACCAGGAGAGGTGGGGACCCAGTACTTC.